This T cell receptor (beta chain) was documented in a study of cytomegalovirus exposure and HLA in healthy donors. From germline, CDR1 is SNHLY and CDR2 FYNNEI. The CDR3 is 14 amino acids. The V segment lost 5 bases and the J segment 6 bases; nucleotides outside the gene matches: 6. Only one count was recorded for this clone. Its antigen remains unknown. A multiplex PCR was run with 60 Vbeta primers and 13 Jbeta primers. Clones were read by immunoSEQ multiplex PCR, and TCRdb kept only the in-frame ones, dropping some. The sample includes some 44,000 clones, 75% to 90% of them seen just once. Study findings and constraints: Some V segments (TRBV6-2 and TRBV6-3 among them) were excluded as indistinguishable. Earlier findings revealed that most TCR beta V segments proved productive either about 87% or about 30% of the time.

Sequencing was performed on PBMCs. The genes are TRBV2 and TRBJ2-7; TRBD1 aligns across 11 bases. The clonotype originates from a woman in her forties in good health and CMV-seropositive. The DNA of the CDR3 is TGTGCCAGCAGTTTGGACAGGGGGCGCGCCGAGCAGTACTTC. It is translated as CASSLDRGRAEQYF.